A single sample gave rise to the 21 T cell receptor beta chains below, sequenced in a study of T-cell reconstitution after alpha-beta-depleted transplantation in children. As it was prepared, the TCRbeta library received unique molecular identifiers. Each CDR3 protein is one row after TCRdb ran MiXCR on the PCR reads. This sample has fewer than 550,000 distinct CDR3 sequences, with approximately 10% found just once. The sequencing here drew on PBMCs, mostly from graft donor cells, taken 180 days after TCRalphabeta/CD19-depleted stem cell transplant. The source of these receptors is a female patient aged 2-9 years who had a stem cell transplant for aplastic anemia, so the T cells may come from the graft donor.

CDR3 sequence (DNA): TGTGCCAGCAGCACACCGGACTCCCAATCCAATGAGCAGTTCTTC. Its translation is CASSTPDSQSNEQFF. This chain connects TRBV11-2 to TRBJ2-1; D is possibly TRBD2 (5 bases). Trimming took 5 bases from V and 6 from J, leaving 17 bases between them. Germline CDR1 and CDR2: SGHAT and FQNNGV. This CDR3 is 15 amino acids long.

The sample holds a few counts of this clonotype. The chain joins TRBV5-1 to TRBJ2-7, with 9 positions matching TRBD2. J was trimmed by 4 bases and V by 4 bases; bases with no gene match: 9. In germline, CDR1 is SGHRS, CDR2 YFSETQ. This CDR3 region has 15 residues. DNA of the CDR3: TGCGCCAGCAGCCCCGCGACTAGCGGAACTTACGAGCAGTACTTC. It yields the protein CASSPATSGTYEQYF.

This clonotype was detected a few times. This chain connects TRBV7-2 to TRBJ1-2, with 8 bases matching TRBD1. V gave up 1 base and J gave up 5 bases; unmatched junction bases: 6. CDR3 length: 15 amino acids. CDR1 SGHTA and CDR2 FQGNSA come from the germline V gene. As DNA, the CDR3 is TGTGCCAGCAGCTTAGTTGCAGGGGGCTTATATGGCTACACCTTC. Its protein is CASSLVAGGLYGYTF.

The table lists this clonotype with a few counts. The chain couples TRBV12-3 or TRBV12-4 to TRBJ2-1; 8 bases fit TRBD2. This CDR3 spans 15 amino acids. V lost 4 bases and J lost 4; bases outside the gene matches: 6. CDR3 loop: CASSYEREWYNEQFF. Here the CDR3 DNA reads TGTGCCAGCAGTTACGAGCGGGAGTGGTACAATGAGCAGTTCTTC.

The sample holds a few counts of this clonotype. The rearrangement links TRBV28 to TRBJ1-3; possible D gene TRBD1, 5 bases. V was pared by 6 bases and J by 2 bases, with 11 bases between. The CDR3 sequence is 14 residues long. From germline, CDR1 is MDHEN and CDR2 SYDVKM. This CDR3 reads CASRYGRAGNTIYF. CDR3 DNA sequence: TGTGCCAGCAGGTACGGCAGGGCTGGAAACACCATATATTTT. The full variable domain, rest sourced from reference TRBV28 and TRBJ1-3, is DVKVTQSSRYLVKRTGEKVFLECVQDMDHENMFWYRQDPGLGLRLIYFSYDVKMKEKGDIPEGYSVSREKKERFSLILESASTNQTSMYLCASRYGRAGNTIYFGEGSWLTVV.

This clonotype appeared a few times. The chain recombines TRBV7-8 with TRBJ2-7, with a weak D call TRBD1 (5 bases). CDR3 length: 13 residues. The V and J ends lost 3 bases and 6 bases respectively, with 12 bases between them. The germline gives CDR1 SGHVS, CDR2 FQNEAQ. CDR3 region: CASSLGHKAEQYV. As DNA, the CDR3 is TGTGCCAGCAGCTTGGGGCACAAGGCCGAGCAGTACGTC.

The chain recombines TRBV4-2 with TRBJ2-6, with D unresolved. Germline lookup yields CDR1 LGHNA and CDR2 YNFKEQ. V lost 2 bases and J 2 bases, leaving 13 bases between the germline ends. The CDR3 has 17 amino acids. CDR3 sequence reads: CASSQHSLTTGANVLTF. CDR3 DNA sequence: TGTGCCAGCAGCCAACATAGCCTGACGACTGGGGCCAACGTCCTGACTTTC.

This clonotype was seen a few times. The chain recombines TRBV4-2 with TRBJ1-6; 9 bases match TRBD1. Germline V gives CDR1 LGHNA, CDR2 YNFKEQ. V trimming: 6 bases; J trimming: 13 bases; junction bases outside the gene matches: 10. The length of the CDR3 is 14 residues. In DNA, the CDR3 is TGTGCCAGCAGTCGAACAGGGGGCGCGGACCCCCTCCACTTT. The encoded protein is CASSRTGGADPLHF.

This clonotype has only a few counts. J is TRBJ2-4 and V is TRBV19; 10 bases fit TRBD1. V shed 5 bases, J shed 8 bases, and the junction held 12 bases outside the gene matches. The CDR3 loop spans 16 amino acids. Germline V gives CDR1 LNHDA, CDR2 SQIVND (reference sequence). In DNA form, the CDR3 reads TGTGCCAGTAGTGTCCTACCGGGACAGGGGTTTGACATTCAGTACTTC. Encoded protein: CASSVLPGQGFDIQYF.

This clonotype was seen repeatedly, ten times or more. This sequence joins TRBV29-1 and TRBJ2-1; the D gene could be TRBD1 or TRBD2 (6 bases each). The V and J ends lost 3 bases and 1 base respectively, with 19 bases between them. This CDR3 comprises 17 residues. The germline V gene encodes CDR1 SQVTM and CDR2 ANQGSEA. CDR3 sequence: CSVETPRGRWSYNEQFF. For the CDR3, the DNA is TGCAGCGTTGAGACCCCTAGGGGGAGGTGGTCCTACAATGAGCAGTTCTTC.

A note on this clonotype: The missing conserved phenylalanine or tryptophan at the end of this CDR3 makes a read error likely. The V gene is TRBV4-3, the J gene TRBJ2-1, with no clear D. This CDR3 has 12 amino acids. Trimming cost V 1 base and J 10 bases, with 8 bases left between them. The germline V gene encodes CDR1 LGHNA and CDR2 YSLEER. The CDR3 loop is CASSQALGEQFS. In DNA form, the CDR3 reads TGCGCCAGCAGCCAAGCATTAGGCGAGCAGTTCTCC.

This clonotype showed up just a few times. The chain carries TRBV5-1 and TRBJ2-6; no clear D. The V gene's germline CDR1 is SGHRS and CDR2 YFSETQ. The CDR3 has 15 amino acids. V lost 0 bases to trimming and J lost 4 bases, with 8 bases between them. CDR3 residues: CASSLVGQGANVLTF. The CDR3 DNA is TGCGCCAGCAGCTTGGTTGGCCAGGGGGCCAACGTCCTGACTTTC. Variable domain in full (rest from reference TRBV5-1 and TRBJ2-6): KAGVTQTPRYLIKTRGQQVTLSCSPISGHRSVSWYQQTPGQGLQFLFEYFSETQRNKGNFPGRFSGRQFSNSRSEMNVSTLELGDSALYLCASSLVGQGANVLTFGAGSRLTVL.

This clonotype occurred many times. This chain joins TRBV7-8 and TRBJ2-3, with D perhaps matching TRBD2 (5 bases). There are 11 residues in the CDR3. The V gene lost 5 bases and the J gene lost 7 bases, with 7 bases spanning the gap. Germline loops: CDR1 SGHVS, CDR2 FQNEAQ. Here the CDR3 reads CASSPDYTQYF. The CDR3 nucleotides read TGTGCCAGCAGCCCGGACTATACGCAGTATTTT.

This clonotype came up a few times. The genes are TRBV5-6 and TRBJ2-1; the D gene is possibly TRBD2 (6 bases). Germline V gene data show CDR1 as SGHDT and CDR2 as YYEEEE. The V and J ends lost 2 bases and 4 bases respectively, with 16 bases between them. The CDR3 extends over 16 amino acids. The CDR3 loop is CASSFPGARGYNEQFF. CDR3 DNA: TGTGCCAGCAGCTTCCCGGGAGCCCGAGGGTACAATGAGCAGTTCTTC.

This clonotype has more than one count but fewer than ten. The chain recombines TRBV12-3 or TRBV12-4 with TRBJ1-5; tentatively, D is TRBD1 (5 bases). V shed 6 bases and J shed 6 bases, with 15 bases lying between them. This CDR3 comprises 14 residues. CDR3 amino acids: CASRGQGGGQPQHF. The CDR3 DNA follows: TGTGCCAGCAGAGGGCAGGGTGGAGGTCAGCCCCAGCATTTT.

The chain employs TRBV19 and TRBJ2-6; D may correspond to TRBD1 or TRBD2 (5 bases each). This CDR3 contains 18 residues. Germline V gene sequence: CDR1 LNHDA, CDR2 SQIVND (reference sequence). V shed 3 bases and J shed 0 bases, with 15 bases lying between them. The CDR3 sequence: CASSMGQGRCSGANVLTF. The CDR3 region has the DNA TGTGCCAGTAGTATGGGTCAGGGACGCTGCTCTGGGGCCAACGTCCTGACTTTC.

This sequence joins TRBV4-3 and TRBJ2-2, with TRBD1 matching 8 bases. This CDR3 is 15 amino acids long. The V gene's germline CDR1 is LGHNA and CDR2 YSLEER. The trim removed 5 bases at V and 9 bases at J, leaving 11 bases unmatched. The CDR3 DNA sequence: TGCGCCAGCAGCGACCGGACAGGGTGGATTCGGGAGCTGTTTTTT. Its protein product is CASSDRTGWIRELFF.

This chain uses TRBV28 with TRBJ2-7; the match to TRBD1 covers 8 bases. Germline V gene sequence: CDR1 MDHEN, CDR2 SYDVKM. There are 14 residues in the CDR3. V lost 6 bases, J lost 2 bases, and 6 bases stayed unmatched. DNA of the CDR3: TGTGCCAGCAGCCGGGGACAGGAAGCCTACGAGCAGTACTTC. It specifies CASSRGQEAYEQYF.

This clonotype was picked up many times. This chain uses TRBV29-1 with TRBJ2-3, with TRBD1 identical over 10 bases. The V gene end was trimmed by 4 bases and the J gene end by 1 base; junction bases not matched to a gene: 5. Germline V gene lookup returns CDR1 SQVTM and CDR2 ANQGSEA. This CDR3 is built from 15 residues. The CDR3 protein is CSVGLGQGGTDTQYF. The CDR3 region has the DNA TGCAGCGTTGGCCTAGGACAGGGGGGCACAGATACGCAGTATTTT.

In this sample, this clonotype turned up a few times. Written as DNA, the CDR3 is TGTGCCAGTAGTAGGCCTAGCGTGGGCTACAATGAGCAGTTCTTC. This gives the protein CASSRPSVGYNEQFF. V usage is TRBV19 and J usage is TRBJ2-1; possible D gene TRBD2, 6 bases. V lost 4 bases, J lost 3 bases, and 13 bases lay in between. The CDR3 has 15 amino acids. Per germline, CDR1 LNHDA and CDR2 SQIVND (reference sequence).

The sample holds a few counts of this clonotype. The gene calls are TRBV20-1 and TRBJ2-1; unclear D gene. Germline-derived CDR1 and CDR2 are DFQATT and SNEGSKA (reference sequence). V was trimmed by 3 bases and J by 7 bases, leaving 7 bases between them. The CDR3 sequence is 11 residues long. The CDR3 protein is CSASSRNEQFF. CDR3 DNA sequence: TGCAGTGCTAGTAGTAGAAATGAGCAGTTCTTC.